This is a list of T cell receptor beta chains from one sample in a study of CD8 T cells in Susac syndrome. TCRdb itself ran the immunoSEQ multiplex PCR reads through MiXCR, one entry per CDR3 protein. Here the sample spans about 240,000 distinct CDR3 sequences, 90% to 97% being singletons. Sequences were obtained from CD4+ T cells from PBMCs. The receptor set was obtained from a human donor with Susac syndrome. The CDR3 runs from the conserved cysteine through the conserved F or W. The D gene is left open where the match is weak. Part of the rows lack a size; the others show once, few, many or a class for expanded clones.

cdr3_aa: CASSAQTSLGTEAFF; cdr3_nt: TGTGCCAGCAGCGCCCAGACTAGCCTGGGGACTGAAGCTTTCTTT; clone_size: NA; v_call: TRBV9; d_call: NA; j_call: TRBJ1-1
cdr3_aa: CASSFQGMGVNEKLFF; cdr3_nt: TGTGCCAGCAGTTTCCAGGGGATGGGGGTTAATGAAAAACTGTTTTTT; clone_size: NA; v_call: TRBV6-5; d_call: NA; j_call: TRBJ1-4
cdr3_aa: CATSRDRSSGANVLTF; cdr3_nt: TGTGCCACCAGCAGAGATCGCAGCTCTGGGGCCAACGTCCTGACTTTC; clone_size: NA; v_call: TRBV15; d_call: NA; j_call: TRBJ2-6
cdr3_aa: CSVDRDLYTEAFF; cdr3_nt: TGCAGCGTTGACCGGGACTTGTACACTGAAGCTTTCTTT; clone_size: NA; v_call: TRBV29-1; d_call: NA; j_call: TRBJ1-1
cdr3_aa: CASRSGRKETQYF; cdr3_nt: TGTGCCAGCAGGAGCGGGAGAAAAGAGACCCAGTACTTC; clone_size: NA; v_call: TRBV28; d_call: TRBD2; j_call: TRBJ2-5
cdr3_aa: CASSQERGSYEQYF; cdr3_nt: TGTGCCAGCAGCCAAGAGCGGGGGTCCTACGAGCAGTACTTC; clone_size: NA; v_call: TRBV4-2; d_call: TRBD2; j_call: TRBJ2-7
cdr3_aa: CASSLEGTSGRWYF; cdr3_nt: TGTGCCAGCAGCTTGGAGGGGACTAGCGGGAGGTGGTACTTC; clone_size: NA; v_call: TRBV7-2; d_call: TRBD2; j_call: TRBJ2-7
cdr3_aa: CSAREGTRNTEAFF; cdr3_nt: TGCAGTGCTAGGGAGGGTACACGGAACACTGAAGCTTTCTTT; clone_size: once; v_call: TRBV20-1; d_call: NA; j_call: TRBJ1-1
cdr3_aa: CASSASRESYEQYF; cdr3_nt: TGTGCCAGCAGTGCCTCGCGGGAGTCCTACGAGCAGTACTTC; clone_size: NA; v_call: TRBV2; d_call: TRBD2; j_call: TRBJ2-7
cdr3_aa: CATSDLTLAGGNEQFF; cdr3_nt: TGTGCCACCAGTGATTTAACGCTAGCGGGAGGGAATGAGCAGTTCTTC; clone_size: NA; v_call: TRBV24-1; d_call: TRBD2; j_call: TRBJ2-1
cdr3_aa: CASQGSQETQYF; cdr3_nt: TGTGCCAGCCAAGGGAGCCAAGAGACCCAGTACTTC; clone_size: NA; v_call: TRBV2; d_call: NA; j_call: TRBJ2-5
cdr3_aa: CASSIRTDRYEQYF; cdr3_nt: TGTGCCAGTAGTATTCGGACGGACCGCTACGAGCAGTACTTC; clone_size: NA; v_call: TRBV19; d_call: NA; j_call: TRBJ2-7
cdr3_aa: CASSYSYRTDTQYF; cdr3_nt: TGTGCCAGCAGTTACTCGTACCGCACAGATACGCAGTATTTT; clone_size: NA; v_call: TRBV6-5; d_call: NA; j_call: TRBJ2-3
cdr3_aa: CASRLDRGPGKAFF; cdr3_nt: TGTGCCAGCAGACTGGACAGGGGGCCCGGAAAGGCTTTCTTT; clone_size: NA; v_call: TRBV12-3/TRBV12-4; d_call: TRBD1; j_call: TRBJ1-1
cdr3_aa: CASSPAAAANYGYTF; cdr3_nt: TGTGCCAGCAGCCCCGCGGCGGCCGCTAACTATGGCTACACCTTC; clone_size: NA; v_call: TRBV14; d_call: NA; j_call: TRBJ1-2
cdr3_aa: CASSEYISYEQFF; cdr3_nt: TGTGCCAGCAGTGAATATATAAGCTATGAGCAGTTCTTC; clone_size: NA; v_call: TRBV25-1; d_call: NA; j_call: TRBJ2-1
cdr3_aa: CASALRTGFVPIQYF; cdr3_nt: TGTGCCAGCGCGCTCAGAACAGGGTTTGTCCCCATTCAGTACTTC; clone_size: NA; v_call: TRBV3-1; d_call: NA; j_call: TRBJ2-4
cdr3_aa: CASSQLLGGLGSYTF; cdr3_nt: TGTGCCAGCAGCCAGCTACTGGGGGGCCTTGGGAGCTACACCTTC; clone_size: NA; v_call: TRBV3-1; d_call: NA; j_call: TRBJ1-2
cdr3_aa: CASPPLQREGTDTQYF; cdr3_nt: TGTGCCAGCCCCCCCCTGCAGCGGGAGGGCACAGATACGCAGTATTTT; clone_size: NA; v_call: TRBV6-8; d_call: TRBD2; j_call: TRBJ2-3
cdr3_aa: CATSDVYSNQPQHF; cdr3_nt: TGTGCCACCAGTGACGTGTATAGCAATCAGCCCCAGCATTTT; clone_size: NA; v_call: TRBV24-1; d_call: NA; j_call: TRBJ1-5
cdr3_aa: CSARDPRTQYF; cdr3_nt: TGCAGTGCTAGAGATCCGCGGACCCAGTACTTC; clone_size: NA; v_call: TRBV20-1; d_call: NA; j_call: TRBJ2-5
cdr3_aa: CASSVGTGLLYEQYF; cdr3_nt: TGTGCCAGCAGTGTAGGGACAGGGCTCCTCTACGAGCAGTACTTC; clone_size: NA; v_call: TRBV2; d_call: TRBD1; j_call: TRBJ2-7
cdr3_aa: CAWNPGAGTEAFF; cdr3_nt: TGTGCCTGGAACCCCGGGGCGGGGACTGAAGCTTTCTTT; clone_size: NA; v_call: TRBV30; d_call: NA; j_call: TRBJ1-1
cdr3_aa: CASSVEPGGMGQPQHF; cdr3_nt: TGCGCCAGCAGCGTGGAACCAGGGGGCATGGGTCAGCCCCAGCATTTT; clone_size: NA; v_call: TRBV5-1; d_call: TRBD1; j_call: TRBJ1-5
cdr3_aa: CASGRRTDTQYF; cdr3_nt: TGTGCCAGCGGGAGAAGGACAGATACGCAGTATTTT; clone_size: NA; v_call: TRBV2; d_call: NA; j_call: TRBJ2-3
cdr3_aa: CASSILTSGTATDTQYF; cdr3_nt: TGTGCCAGTAGTATCTTGACTAGCGGCACGGCCACAGATACGCAGTATTTT; clone_size: NA; v_call: TRBV19; d_call: TRBD2; j_call: TRBJ2-3
cdr3_aa: CSARDPRPTRDNEQFF; cdr3_nt: TGCAGTGCTAGAGATCCCCGACCGACTAGAGACAATGAGCAGTTCTTC; clone_size: NA; v_call: TRBV20-1; d_call: NA; j_call: TRBJ2-1
cdr3_aa: CSARAGGFVQPQHF; cdr3_nt: TGCAGTGCTAGAGCTGGGGGGTTCGTTCAGCCCCAGCATTTT; clone_size: NA; v_call: TRBV20-1; d_call: NA; j_call: TRBJ1-5
cdr3_aa: CSATPAGRRLTQYF; cdr3_nt: TGCAGTGCTACTCCCGCCGGGAGAAGATTGACCCAGTACTTC; clone_size: NA; v_call: TRBV20-1; d_call: NA; j_call: TRBJ2-5
cdr3_aa: CASGPAGREQYF; cdr3_nt: TGTGCCAGCGGGCCGGCGGGGCGGGAGCAGTACTTC; clone_size: NA; v_call: TRBV28; d_call: NA; j_call: TRBJ2-7
cdr3_aa: CATSGGFVDTRKDRVSSYEQYF; cdr3_nt: TGTGCCACCAGCGGAGGGTTCGTGGACACCCGCAAGGACAGGGTTAGCTCCTACGAGCAGTACTTC; clone_size: NA; v_call: TRBV15; d_call: TRBD1; j_call: TRBJ2-7
cdr3_aa: CASGWDLAGNEQFF; cdr3_nt: TGTGCTAGTGGATGGGACCTCGCGGGTAATGAGCAGTTCTTC; clone_size: once; v_call: TRBV12-5; d_call: NA; j_call: TRBJ2-1
cdr3_aa: CASSQIGVSYGYTF; cdr3_nt: TGTGCCAGCAGTCAAATAGGGGTTTCCTATGGCTACACCTTC; clone_size: NA; v_call: TRBV12-3/TRBV12-4; d_call: NA; j_call: TRBJ1-2
cdr3_aa: CASSPRGGRDTQYF; cdr3_nt: TGTGCCAGCAGTCCCCGGGGGGGTCGAGATACGCAGTATTTT; clone_size: NA; v_call: TRBV28; d_call: TRBD2; j_call: TRBJ2-3
cdr3_aa: CASSQYLEQETQYF; cdr3_nt: TGTGCCAGCAGCCAATATCTAGAACAAGAGACCCAGTACTTC; clone_size: NA; v_call: TRBV3-1; d_call: NA; j_call: TRBJ2-5
cdr3_aa: CSARDARGTEAFF; cdr3_nt: TGCAGTGCTAGAGATGCCCGCGGAACTGAAGCTTTCTTT; clone_size: NA; v_call: TRBV20-1; d_call: NA; j_call: TRBJ1-1
cdr3_aa: CASSLVVPPSYSNQPQHF; cdr3_nt: TGTGCCAGCAGCTTAGTTGTACCGCCGTCCTATAGCAATCAGCCCCAGCATTTT; clone_size: NA; v_call: TRBV7-2; d_call: NA; j_call: TRBJ1-5
cdr3_aa: CASSNRQGGMNTEAFF; cdr3_nt: TGTGCCAGCAGCAACCGACAGGGTGGCATGAACACTGAAGCTTTCTTT; clone_size: NA; v_call: TRBV7-8; d_call: TRBD1; j_call: TRBJ1-1
cdr3_aa: CASSLASGRAEQFF; cdr3_nt: TGTGCCAGCAGCCTCGCCAGCGGGAGGGCTGAGCAGTTCTTC; clone_size: NA; v_call: TRBV3-1; d_call: TRBD2; j_call: TRBJ2-1
cdr3_aa: CSARGGTYGYTF; cdr3_nt: TGCAGTGCTAGAGGTGGGACCTATGGCTACACCTTC; clone_size: NA; v_call: TRBV20-1; d_call: NA; j_call: TRBJ1-2
cdr3_aa: CASRSGLAGGETQYF; cdr3_nt: TGTGCCAGCAGATCGGGACTAGCGGGAGGGGAGACCCAGTACTTC; clone_size: NA; v_call: TRBV14; d_call: TRBD2; j_call: TRBJ2-5
cdr3_aa: CASSVVGGGEQYF; cdr3_nt: TGTGCCAGCAGCGTAGTTGGAGGGGGGGAGCAGTACTTC; clone_size: NA; v_call: TRBV9; d_call: NA; j_call: TRBJ2-7
cdr3_aa: CATRGGPGGAYEQYF; cdr3_nt: TGTGCCACCAGAGGCGGCCCAGGGGGTGCCTACGAGCAGTACTTC; clone_size: NA; v_call: TRBV15; d_call: TRBD1; j_call: TRBJ2-7
cdr3_aa: CATSATRGGELFF; cdr3_nt: TGTGCCACCAGCGCTACACGGGGGGGGGAGCTGTTTTTT; clone_size: NA; v_call: TRBV15; d_call: NA; j_call: TRBJ2-2
cdr3_aa: CASSQQDGSYEQYF; cdr3_nt: TGTGCCAGCAGTCAGCAGGACGGATCCTACGAGCAGTACTTC; clone_size: NA; v_call: TRBV12-3/TRBV12-4; d_call: NA; j_call: TRBJ2-7
cdr3_aa: CASSSTGHPQETQYF; cdr3_nt: TGTGCCAGCAGCTCCACAGGGCACCCACAAGAGACCCAGTACTTC; clone_size: NA; v_call: TRBV7-9; d_call: NA; j_call: TRBJ2-5
cdr3_aa: CASSLGLIGTQYF; cdr3_nt: TGTGCCAGCAGCTTGGGGCTTATCGGTACGCAGTATTTT; clone_size: NA; v_call: TRBV14; d_call: NA; j_call: TRBJ2-3
cdr3_aa: CASSVGLWNQPQHF; cdr3_nt: TGTGCCAGCTCCGTCGGGCTGTGGAATCAGCCCCAGCATTTT; clone_size: NA; v_call: TRBV28; d_call: NA; j_call: TRBJ1-5
cdr3_aa: CASSYSGGAPETQYF; cdr3_nt: TGTGCCAGCAGTTACTCGGGGGGCGCGCCAGAGACCCAGTACTTC; clone_size: NA; v_call: TRBV6-6; d_call: NA; j_call: TRBJ2-5